A selection of T cell receptor beta chains follows, all from one sample in a study of blood T cell repertoires in COVID-19. Only in-frame clones appear in the TCRdb table, and some are missing; sequencing was by immunoSEQ multiplex PCR. The sample consists of approximately 230,000 clones, 75% to 95% of them appearing once. The sequencing sample was made of PBMCs or T cells enriched from blood (not recorded which). All receptors come from a young woman who had recovered from COVID-19. Both conserved end residues are part of each CDR3. The order of the fields is D gene, clone size, V gene, J gene, CDR3 protein, CDR3 DNA. The D gene is left open where the match is weak. Size is stated for part of the rows, as once, few or many counts, or as a class when the clone is expanded.

D gene: NA
clone size: NA
V gene: TRBV19
J gene: TRBJ1-1
CDR3 protein: CASSIDLWGENTEAFF
CDR3 DNA: TGTGCCAGTAGTATAGATCTATGGGGAGAAAACACTGAAGCTTTCTTT

D gene: NA
clone size: NA
V gene: TRBV27
J gene: TRBJ1-1
CDR3 protein: CASSSTIDRMGTEAFF
CDR3 DNA: TGTGCCAGCAGTTCAACGATTGACAGGATGGGCACTGAAGCTTTCTTT

D gene: NA
clone size: NA
V gene: TRBV7-8
J gene: TRBJ1-2
CDR3 protein: CASSLAEDRSNYGYTF
CDR3 DNA: TGTGCCAGCAGCTTAGCCGAGGACAGATCTAACTATGGCTACACCTTC

D gene: NA
clone size: NA
V gene: TRBV12-3/TRBV12-4
J gene: TRBJ2-7
CDR3 protein: CASSLLPGKQYF
CDR3 DNA: TGTGCCAGCAGTCTCCTGCCGGGTAAGCAGTACTTC

D gene: NA
clone size: NA
V gene: TRBV3-1/TRBV3-2
J gene: TRBJ1-1
CDR3 protein: CASSHGGYDTEAFF
CDR3 DNA: TGTGCCAGCAGCCACGGGGGATATGACACTGAAGCTTTCTTT

D gene: TRBD1
clone size: once
V gene: TRBV6-5
J gene: TRBJ1-6
CDR3 protein: CASSPSTGFNSPLHF
CDR3 DNA: TGTGCCAGCAGTCCATCGACAGGGTTCAATTCACCCCTCCACTTT

D gene: TRBD1
clone size: NA
V gene: TRBV7-2
J gene: TRBJ2-7
CDR3 protein: CASSLAFGLGQGWAYEQYF
CDR3 DNA: TGTGCCAGCAGCTTAGCTTTTGGACTGGGACAGGGATGGGCCTACGAGCAGTACTTC

D gene: TRBD2
clone size: NA
V gene: TRBV28
J gene: TRBJ2-1
CDR3 protein: CASSRTSGAYNEQFF
CDR3 DNA: TGTGCCAGCTCCAGAACTAGCGGGGCTTACAATGAGCAGTTCTTC

D gene: TRBD2
clone size: once
V gene: TRBV5-6
J gene: TRBJ2-7
CDR3 protein: CASSLGLAGDLLLSDEQYF
CDR3 DNA: TGTGCCAGCAGCTTGGGACTAGCGGGAGATCTACTCCTTTCAGACGAGCAGTACTTC

D gene: NA
clone size: few
V gene: TRBV29-1
J gene: TRBJ1-1
CDR3 protein: CSAQGPTTEAFF
CDR3 DNA: TGCAGCGCACAGGGACCCACGACTGAAGCTTTCTTT

D gene: TRBD2
clone size: NA
V gene: TRBV5-6
J gene: TRBJ2-5
CDR3 protein: CASRSSRLAGVETQYF
CDR3 DNA: TGTGCCAGCAGATCCTCCAGGCTAGCGGGAGTCGAGACCCAGTACTTC

D gene: TRBD2
clone size: NA
V gene: TRBV9
J gene: TRBJ2-1
CDR3 protein: CASSVYGTRNNEQFF
CDR3 DNA: TGTGCCAGCAGCGTTTATGGGACTAGAAACAATGAGCAGTTCTTC

D gene: NA
clone size: NA
V gene: TRBV4-1
J gene: TRBJ1-4
CDR3 protein: CASSHTGGTNEKLFF
CDR3 DNA: TGCGCCAGCAGCCATACCGGGGGGACTAATGAAAAACTGTTTTTT

D gene: NA
clone size: few
V gene: TRBV2
J gene: TRBJ1-4
CDR3 protein: CASSEGLREKLFF
CDR3 DNA: TGTGCCAGCAGTGAAGGGTTGAGGGAAAAACTGTTTTTT

D gene: TRBD2
clone size: NA
V gene: TRBV2
J gene: TRBJ2-3
CDR3 protein: CASSDWTSEFTDTQYF
CDR3 DNA: TGTGCCAGCAGTGACTGGACTAGCGAATTCACAGATACGCAGTATTTT

D gene: TRBD1
clone size: once
V gene: TRBV28
J gene: TRBJ1-5
CDR3 protein: CASKEGGGNQPQHF
CDR3 DNA: TGTGCCAGCAAGGAAGGGGGCGGCAATCAGCCCCAGCATTTT

D gene: NA
clone size: NA
V gene: TRBV21-1
J gene: TRBJ1-6
CDR3 protein: CASSKTPQGAYNSPLHF
CDR3 DNA: TGTGCCAGCAGCAAAACCCCACAGGGGGCCTATAATTCACCCCTCCACTTT

D gene: NA
clone size: NA
V gene: TRBV6-1
J gene: TRBJ2-3
CDR3 protein: CASSEEAGSTDTQYF
CDR3 DNA: TGTGCCAGCAGTGAGGAGGCGGGGAGCACAGATACGCAGTATTTT

D gene: NA
clone size: NA
V gene: TRBV11-3
J gene: TRBJ1-3
CDR3 protein: CASSRGYQGNTIYF
CDR3 DNA: TGTGCCAGCAGCCGAGGCTATCAGGGAAACACCATATATTTT

D gene: NA
clone size: NA
V gene: TRBV6-2/TRBV6-3
J gene: TRBJ2-1
CDR3 protein: CASSYPRGPYNEQFF
CDR3 DNA: TGTGCCAGCAGTTACCCCAGGGGCCCCTACAATGAGCAGTTCTTC

D gene: NA
clone size: NA
V gene: TRBV18
J gene: TRBJ2-4
CDR3 protein: CASSPPSMDIQYF
CDR3 DNA: TGTGCCAGCTCACCACCCAGTATGGACATTCAGTACTTC

D gene: TRBD1
clone size: NA
V gene: TRBV2
J gene: TRBJ2-6
CDR3 protein: CASRGTGLGDSGANVLTF
CDR3 DNA: TGTGCCAGCAGAGGGACAGGTCTTGGCGACTCTGGGGCCAACGTCCTGACTTTC

D gene: NA
clone size: NA
V gene: TRBV7-8
J gene: TRBJ2-7
CDR3 protein: CASSLVTGTYEQYF
CDR3 DNA: TGTGCCAGCAGCTTAGTAACAGGCACCTACGAGCAGTACTTC

D gene: NA
clone size: NA
V gene: TRBV19
J gene: TRBJ1-2
CDR3 protein: CASSIGGNNYGYTF
CDR3 DNA: TGTGCCAGTAGTATAGGGGGCAACAACTATGGCTACACCTTC

D gene: NA
clone size: NA
V gene: TRBV4-2
J gene: TRBJ1-3
CDR3 protein: CASSQSGSGNTIYF
CDR3 DNA: TGTGCCAGCAGCCAGTCAGGGTCCGGAAACACCATATATTTT

D gene: NA
clone size: once
V gene: TRBV12-3/TRBV12-4
J gene: TRBJ1-2
CDR3 protein: CASSLTVYGYTF
CDR3 DNA: TGTGCCAGCAGTCTGACAGTCTATGGCTACACCTTC

D gene: TRBD1
clone size: NA
V gene: TRBV7-3
J gene: TRBJ1-6
CDR3 protein: CASSLNRGSPLHF
CDR3 DNA: TGTGCCAGCAGCTTAAACAGGGGATCACCCCTCCACTTT

D gene: NA
clone size: NA
V gene: TRBV27
J gene: TRBJ1-5
CDR3 protein: CASSFSGNQPQHF
CDR3 DNA: TGTGCCAGCAGTTTTTCGGGTAACCAGCCCCAGCATTTT

D gene: TRBD1
clone size: NA
V gene: TRBV19
J gene: TRBJ1-6
CDR3 protein: CASSTTGQDRAPLHF
CDR3 DNA: TGTGCCAGTAGCACCACGGGACAGGATCGAGCACCCCTCCACTTT

D gene: TRBD1
clone size: NA
V gene: TRBV3-1/TRBV3-2
J gene: TRBJ1-4
CDR3 protein: CASSHEGTGFEKLFF
CDR3 DNA: TGTGCCAGCAGCCACGAGGGGACAGGGTTTGAAAAACTGTTTTTT

D gene: NA
clone size: NA
V gene: TRBV18
J gene: TRBJ1-2
CDR3 protein: CASSTDGEAYGYTF
CDR3 DNA: TGTGCCAGCTCGACCGACGGGGAGGCCTATGGCTACACCTTC

D gene: NA
clone size: NA
V gene: TRBV19
J gene: TRBJ1-1
CDR3 protein: CASSMFNRDTEAFF
CDR3 DNA: TGTGCCAGTAGTATGTTTAACAGGGACACTGAAGCTTTCTTT

D gene: TRBD2
clone size: NA
V gene: TRBV9
J gene: TRBJ2-1
CDR3 protein: CASSERTSTEQFF
CDR3 DNA: TGTGCCAGCAGCGAGCGGACTAGCACTGAGCAGTTCTTC

D gene: NA
clone size: NA
V gene: TRBV4-1
J gene: TRBJ1-6
CDR3 protein: CASSQVGVSPLHF
CDR3 DNA: TGCGCCAGCAGCCAAGTCGGGGTTTCACCCCTCCACTTT

D gene: NA
clone size: NA
V gene: TRBV4-1
J gene: TRBJ1-2
CDR3 protein: CASSQSQGISYGYTF
CDR3 DNA: TGCGCCAGCAGCCAATCTCAGGGGATTTCTTATGGCTACACCTTC

D gene: NA
clone size: NA
V gene: TRBV9
J gene: TRBJ1-1
CDR3 protein: CASSVEGWAEAFF
CDR3 DNA: TGTGCCAGCAGCGTAGAGGGGTGGGCTGAAGCTTTCTTT